The source of this T cell receptor beta chain is a study of graft-versus-host responses after intestinal transplantation. Whole-study context: Anti-thymocyte globulin induction, then tacrolimus and steroids for around 3 years, went to all recipients.

The study's findings and limits: Graft-donor T cell macrochimerism in patients accompanied high graft-versus-host to host-versus-graft clonal ratios in allografts. Researchers found peak circulating GvH clone levels linked to early post-transplant HvG declines. There were GvH clones found in recipient marrow, and some of them appeared first in ileum or blood.

This clone appeared a single time. Its antigen remains unknown. Germline V gene lookup returns CDR1 SGHVS and CDR2 FNYEAQ. V was trimmed by 4 bases and J by 0 bases, leaving 12 bases between them. This CDR3 contains 15 residues. The method was immunoSEQ multiplex PCR; TCRdb's version includes in-frame clones alone and lacks a portion of them. The sample includes around 100,000 clones, 93% of them seen just once. The source was unstimulated CD8+ T cells sorted from spleen or lymph node cells, collected before intestinal transplant. This TCR derives from a human donor who received an intestinal transplant. This chain joins TRBV7-6 and TRBJ1-1, with a tentative D call TRBD1 (5 bases). The CDR3 spells CASSSGEKMNTEAFF. The CDR3 nucleotides read TGTGCCAGCAGCTCGGGGGAAAAGATGAACACTGAAGCTTTCTTT.